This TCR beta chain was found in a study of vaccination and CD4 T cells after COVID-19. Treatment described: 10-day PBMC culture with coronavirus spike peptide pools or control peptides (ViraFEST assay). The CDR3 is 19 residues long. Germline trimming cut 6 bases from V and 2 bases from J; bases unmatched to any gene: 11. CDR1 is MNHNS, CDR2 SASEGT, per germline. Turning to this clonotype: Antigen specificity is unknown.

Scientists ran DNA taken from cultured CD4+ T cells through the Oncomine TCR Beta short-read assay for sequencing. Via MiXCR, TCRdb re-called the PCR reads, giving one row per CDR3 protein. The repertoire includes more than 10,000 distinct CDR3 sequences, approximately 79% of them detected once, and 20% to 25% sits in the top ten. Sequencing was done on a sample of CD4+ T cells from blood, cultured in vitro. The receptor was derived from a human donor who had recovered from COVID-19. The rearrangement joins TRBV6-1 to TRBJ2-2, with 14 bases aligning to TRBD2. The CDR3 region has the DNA TGTGCCAGCAGACGGGACAGGGGGACTAGCGGGAGAAACACCGGGGAGCTGTTTTTT. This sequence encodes CASRRDRGTSGRNTGELFF.